This TCR beta chain is drawn from a study of T cells after yellow fever vaccination. TCRdb reprocessed the 5' RACE reads via MiXCR and lists one record per CDR3 protein. In the table there are about 550,000 distinct CDR3 sequences, roughly a fifth of which are singletons. The ends were cut back, 4 bases at V and 1 base at J, with 14 bases in the middle. This CDR3 spans 15 amino acids. Germline values: CDR1 SGHRS, CDR2 YFSETQ. The material sequenced was PBMCs, taken 15 days after the yellow fever booster vaccination. The gene calls are TRBV5-1 and TRBJ1-1; the D is unclear. This receptor was taken from a man aged 30-40 years who received the YFV17D yellow fever vaccine. The DNA for the CDR3 is TGCGCCAGCAGCCAACAACCGGGAGAGAACACTGAAGCTTTCTTT. Translated: CASSQQPGENTEAFF.